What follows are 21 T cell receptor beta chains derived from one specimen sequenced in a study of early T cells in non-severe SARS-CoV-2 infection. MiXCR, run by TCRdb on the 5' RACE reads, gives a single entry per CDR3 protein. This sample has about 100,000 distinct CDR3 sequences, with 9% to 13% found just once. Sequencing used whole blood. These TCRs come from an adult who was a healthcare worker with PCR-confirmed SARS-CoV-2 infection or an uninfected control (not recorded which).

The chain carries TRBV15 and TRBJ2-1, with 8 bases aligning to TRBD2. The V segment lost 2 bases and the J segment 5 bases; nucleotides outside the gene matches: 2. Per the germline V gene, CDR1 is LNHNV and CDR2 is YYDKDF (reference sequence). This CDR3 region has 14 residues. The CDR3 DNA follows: TGTGCCACCAGCAGACGGGGGGGAAACAATGAGCAGTTCTTC. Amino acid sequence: CATSRRGGNNEQFF.

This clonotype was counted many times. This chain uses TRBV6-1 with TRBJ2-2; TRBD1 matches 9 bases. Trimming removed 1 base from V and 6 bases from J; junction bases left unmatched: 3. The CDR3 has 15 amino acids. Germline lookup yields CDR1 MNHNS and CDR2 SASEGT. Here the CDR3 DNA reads TGTGCCAGCAGTGAAGATGGGACAGGGCCCGGGGAGCTGTTTTTT. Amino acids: CASSEDGTGPGELFF.

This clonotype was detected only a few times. This chain's CDR3 is CASRDQRATDTQYF. CDR3 DNA sequence: TGTGCCAGCAGGGATCAGCGGGCGACAGATACGCAGTATTTT. The chain joins TRBV12-3 or TRBV12-4 to TRBJ2-3; a weak D match, TRBD2 (6 bases). Trimming removed 6 bases from V and 3 bases from J, with 13 bases in between. The CDR3 loop spans 14 amino acids.

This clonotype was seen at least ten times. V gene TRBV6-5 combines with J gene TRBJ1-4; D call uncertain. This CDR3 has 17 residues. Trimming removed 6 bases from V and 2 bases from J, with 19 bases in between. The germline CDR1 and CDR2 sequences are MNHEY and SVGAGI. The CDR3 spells CASSRPPSLTTNEKLFF. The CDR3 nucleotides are TGTGCCAGCAGCCGCCCACCCTCACTAACGACTAATGAAAAACTGTTTTTT.

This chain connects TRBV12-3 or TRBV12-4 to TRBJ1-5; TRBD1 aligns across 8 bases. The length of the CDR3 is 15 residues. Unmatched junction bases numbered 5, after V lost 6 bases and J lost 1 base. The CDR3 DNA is TGTGCCAGCAGAACGACAGGGGAAAGCAATCAGCCCCAGCATTTT. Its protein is CASRTTGESNQPQHF.

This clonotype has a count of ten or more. CDR3 coding DNA: TGCGCCAGCAGCACCGGACAGGTCCATTCACCCCTCCACTTT. It is translated as CASSTGQVHSPLHF. The chain is built from TRBV5-1 and TRBJ1-6, with 7 bases that match TRBD1. Germline assignment: CDR1 SGHRS and CDR2 YFSETQ. The CDR3 extends over 14 amino acids. V was pared by 4 bases and J by 8 bases, with 6 bases of the junction left unmatched.

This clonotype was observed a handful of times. In DNA form, the CDR3 reads TGTGCCAGCAGCTTATTGCTAGCGGGGGGCTTGAATACGCAGTATTTT. This translates into CASSLLLAGGLNTQYF. V is TRBV7-9 and J is TRBJ2-3; 11 bases are shared with TRBD2. There are 16 residues in the CDR3. Trimming cost V 2 bases and J 7 bases; bases outside gene matches: 8. Germline V gene data show CDR1 as SEHNR and CDR2 as FQNEAQ (reference sequence).

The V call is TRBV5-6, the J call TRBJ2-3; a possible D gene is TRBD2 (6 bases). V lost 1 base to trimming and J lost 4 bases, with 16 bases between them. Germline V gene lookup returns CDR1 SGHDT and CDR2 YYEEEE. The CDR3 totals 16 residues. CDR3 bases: TGTGCCAGCAGCTTGTCAGGAGGGGCCGTATCAGATACGCAGTATTTT. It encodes CASSLSGGAVSDTQYF.

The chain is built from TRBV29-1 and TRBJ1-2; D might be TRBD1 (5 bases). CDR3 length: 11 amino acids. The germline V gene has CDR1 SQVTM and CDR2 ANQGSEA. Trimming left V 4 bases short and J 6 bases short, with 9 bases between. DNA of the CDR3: TGCAGCGTTGGGGACCGCCATGGCTACACCTTC. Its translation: CSVGDRHGYTF.

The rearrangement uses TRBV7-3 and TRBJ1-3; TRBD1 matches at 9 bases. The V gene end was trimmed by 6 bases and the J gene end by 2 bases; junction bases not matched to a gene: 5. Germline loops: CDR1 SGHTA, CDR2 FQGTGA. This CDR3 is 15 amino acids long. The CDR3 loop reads CASSPGTGTGNTIYF. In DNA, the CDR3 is TGTGCCAGCAGTCCCGGGACAGGGACTGGAAACACCATATATTTT. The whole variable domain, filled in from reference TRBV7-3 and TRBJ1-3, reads GAGVSQTPSNKVTEKGKYVELRCDPISGHTALYWYRQSLGQGPEFLIYFQGTGAADDSGLPNDRFFAVRPEGSVSTLKIQRTERGDSAVYLCASSPGTGTGNTIYFGEGSWLTVV.

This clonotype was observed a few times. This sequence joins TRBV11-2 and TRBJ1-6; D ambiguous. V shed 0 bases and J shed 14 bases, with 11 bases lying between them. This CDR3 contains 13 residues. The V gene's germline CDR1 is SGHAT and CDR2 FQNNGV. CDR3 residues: CASSLDWADSLHF. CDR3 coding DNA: TGTGCCAGCAGCTTAGATTGGGCTGACTCCCTCCACTTT.

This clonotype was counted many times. CDR3 sequence reads: CASSSTRTGDETQYF. DNA for the CDR3: TGTGCCAGCAGCTCCACCCGGACAGGGGATGAGACCCAGTACTTC. J is TRBJ2-5 and V is TRBV7-9; 9 positions agree with TRBD1. The V and J ends lost 4 bases and 5 bases, in that order; junction bases with no gene match: 8. Germline CDR1 is SEHNR and CDR2 is FQNEAQ (reference sequence). This CDR3 contains 15 residues. The entire variable domain, with the rest obtained from reference TRBV7-9 and TRBJ2-5, is as follows: DTGVSQNPRHKITKRGQNVTFRCDPISEHNRLYWYRQTLGQGPEFLTYFQNEAQLEKSRLLSDRFSAERPKGSFSTLEIQRTEQGDSAMYLCASSSTRTGDETQYFGPGTRLLVL.

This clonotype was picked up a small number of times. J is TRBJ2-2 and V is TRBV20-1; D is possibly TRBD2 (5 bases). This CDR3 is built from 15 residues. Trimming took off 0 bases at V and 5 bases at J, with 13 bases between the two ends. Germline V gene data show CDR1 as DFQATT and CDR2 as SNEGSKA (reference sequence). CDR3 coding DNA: TGCAGTGCTAGAGATCCGTTACGAGGGACCGGGGAGCTGTTTTTT. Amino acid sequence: CSARDPLRGTGELFF.

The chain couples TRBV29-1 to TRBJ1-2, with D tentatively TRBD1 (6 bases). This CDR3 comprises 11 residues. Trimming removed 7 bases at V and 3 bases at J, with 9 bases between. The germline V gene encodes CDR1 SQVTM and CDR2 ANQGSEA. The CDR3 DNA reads TGCAGCGCGGGGGCCGACTATGGCTACACCTTC. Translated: CSAGADYGYTF. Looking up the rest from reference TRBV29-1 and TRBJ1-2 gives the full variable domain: SAVISQKPSRDICQRGTSLTIQCQVDSQVTMMFWYRQQPGQSLTLIATANQGSEATYESGFVIDKFPISRPNLTFSTLTVSNMSPEDSSIYLCSAGADYGYTFGSGTRLTVV.

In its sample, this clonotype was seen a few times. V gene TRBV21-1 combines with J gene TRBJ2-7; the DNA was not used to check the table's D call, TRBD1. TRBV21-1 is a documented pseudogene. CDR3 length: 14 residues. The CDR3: CAGARTGKENEQYF. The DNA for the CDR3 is TGTGCCGGCGCCCGGACAGGGAAGGAAAACGAGCAGTACTTC.

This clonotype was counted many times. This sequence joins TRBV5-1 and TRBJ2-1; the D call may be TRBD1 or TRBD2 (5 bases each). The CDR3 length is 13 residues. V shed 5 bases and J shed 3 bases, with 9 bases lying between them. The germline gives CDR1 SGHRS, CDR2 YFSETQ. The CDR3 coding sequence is TGCGCCAGCAGGGGGGAGAGCTACAATGAGCAGTTCTTC. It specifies CASRGESYNEQFF.

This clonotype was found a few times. The CDR3 region has the DNA TGTGCCAGCAGTGGACAGGGTTTGGCTTCACCCCTCCACTTT. This encodes CASSGQGLASPLHF. The chain uses TRBV2 and TRBJ1-6, with 7 nucleotides matching TRBD1. Germline V lookup: CDR1 SNHLY, CDR2 FYNNEI. With 4 bases clipped from V and 9 bases from J, the junction kept 6 bases outside the gene matches. The CDR3 has 14 residues.

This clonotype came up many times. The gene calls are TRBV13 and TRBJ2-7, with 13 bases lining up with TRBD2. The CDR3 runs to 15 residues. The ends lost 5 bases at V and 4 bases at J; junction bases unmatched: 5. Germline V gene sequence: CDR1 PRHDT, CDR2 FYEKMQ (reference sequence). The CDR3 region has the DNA TGTGCCAGCAGCAGCCGGACTAGCGGGGGTTACGAGCAGTACTTC. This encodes CASSSRTSGGYEQYF.

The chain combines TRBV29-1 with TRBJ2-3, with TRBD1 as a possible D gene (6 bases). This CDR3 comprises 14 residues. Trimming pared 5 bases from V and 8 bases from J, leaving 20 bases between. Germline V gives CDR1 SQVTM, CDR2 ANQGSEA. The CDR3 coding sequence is TGCAGCGTTCAGTTTGTCGTGATCAGGGGTACGCAGTATTTT. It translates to CSVQFVVIRGTQYF.

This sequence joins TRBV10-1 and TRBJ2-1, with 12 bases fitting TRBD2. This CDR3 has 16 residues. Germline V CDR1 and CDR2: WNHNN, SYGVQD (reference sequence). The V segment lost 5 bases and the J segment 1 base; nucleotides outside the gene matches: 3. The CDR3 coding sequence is TGCGCCAGCAGTCCAGGACTAGCGGGATCCTACAATGAGCAGTTCTTC. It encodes CASSPGLAGSYNEQFF.

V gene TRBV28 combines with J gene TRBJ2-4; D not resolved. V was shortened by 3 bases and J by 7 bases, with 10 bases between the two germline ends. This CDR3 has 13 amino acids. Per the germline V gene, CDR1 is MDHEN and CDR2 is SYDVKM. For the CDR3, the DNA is TGTGCCAGCAGTTTGATTGGATGGAACATTCAGTACTTC. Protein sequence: CASSLIGWNIQYF.